Following are 24 T cell receptor beta chains from one sample sequenced in a study of OX40 agonist ivuxolimab in advanced cancers. Assay used: immunoSEQ multiplex PCR; TCRdb lists only in-frame clones, some missing. This sample yields about 40,000 clones, of which about 82% are seen a single time; around a fifth belongs to the top ten. The sequencing used CD4+ or CD8+ T cells sorted from blood, collected in a trial of the OX40 agonist ivuxolimab. The receptors originated from an adult with an advanced solid tumor such as melanoma, head and neck, liver or kidney cancer.

This chain connects TRBV5-1 to TRBJ2-7; D is unclear. V lost 0 bases and J lost 2, with 3 bases in between. The CDR3 length is 12 residues. Germline assignment: CDR1 SGHRS and CDR2 YFSETQ. CDR3 amino acids: CASSLGAYEQYV. CDR3 bases: TGCGCCAGCAGCTTGGGAGCCTACGAGCAGTACGTC.

V is TRBV7-9 and J is TRBJ2-1; D is perhaps TRBD1 or TRBD2 (5 bases each). This CDR3 spans 15 amino acids. V gave up 6 bases and J gave up 1 base, with 13 bases separating them. The germline V gene encodes CDR1 SEHNR and CDR2 FQNEAQ (reference sequence). In nucleotides, the CDR3 is TGTGCCAGCAGTAGCGACAGTGGGTCCTACAATGAGCAGTTCTTC. It codes for CASSSDSGSYNEQFF.

The chain uses TRBV21-1 and TRBJ2-6; TRBD1 is the table's D call, not checked against the DNA. TRBV21-1 is a listed pseudogene. The CDR3 is 21 residues long. This CDR3 is CASSSSPLDRGLASGANVLTF. The CDR3 DNA sequence: TGTGCCAGCAGCTCAAGTCCCCTCGACAGAGGATTGGCCTCTGGGGCCAACGTCCTGACTTTC.

The rearrangement joins TRBV6-1 to TRBJ2-7; a weak D match, TRBD1 (5 bases). Germline CDR1 is MNHNS and CDR2 is SASEGT. This CDR3 has 14 residues. With 5 bases removed from V and 0 bases from J, the gap between germline ends came to 11 bases. The CDR3: CASSFVTVSYEQYF. CDR3 nucleotides: TGTGCCAGCAGTTTTGTGACAGTCTCCTACGAGCAGTACTTC.

This chain connects TRBV5-4 to TRBJ1-1; 7 positions match TRBD1. This CDR3 contains 12 residues. Looked up from germline, CDR1 is SGHNT and CDR2 is YYREEE (reference sequence). After removal of 3 bases from V and 6 bases from J, the junction contained 2 bases not matched to a gene. CDR3 DNA sequence: TGTGCCAGCAGCTCCGGGACAGCTGAAGCTTTCTTT. Protein: CASSSGTAEAFF.

The chain carries TRBV15 and TRBJ1-5, with 11 bases identical to TRBD1. Germline-derived CDR1 and CDR2 are LNHNV and YYDKDF (reference sequence). Unmatched junction bases numbered 3, after V lost 0 bases and J lost 5 bases. CDR3 length equals 16 residues. The CDR3 reads CATSRELGQGDQPQHF. The CDR3 nucleotides read TGTGCCACCAGCAGAGAGTTGGGACAGGGGGATCAGCCCCAGCATTTT.

The V call is TRBV10-1, the J call TRBJ2-3; a weak D match, TRBD2 (5 bases). The CDR3 is made up of 14 amino acids. In germline, CDR1 is WNHNN, CDR2 SYGVQD (reference sequence). V dropped 3 bases and J dropped 2 bases, with 9 bases sitting between them. CDR3 sequence (DNA): TGCGCCAGCAGTGACGGACTTTTCACAGATACGCAGTATTTT. Amino acids: CASSDGLFTDTQYF.

The chain couples TRBV19 to TRBJ1-2; no reliable D call. The CDR3 length is 14 residues. The V end was cut by 5 bases, the J end by 0 bases, with 10 bases between. Germline V CDR1 and CDR2: LNHDA, SQIVND (reference sequence). CDR3 loop: CASSWTATNYGYTF. For the CDR3, the DNA is TGTGCCAGTAGTTGGACCGCAACTAACTATGGCTACACCTTC.

This clone has a single count. This chain joins TRBV11-2 and TRBJ2-3; no clear D gene. The CDR3 contains 11 residues. Germline V gene data show CDR1 as SGHAT and CDR2 as FQNNGV. V shed 3 bases and J shed 5 bases, with 3 bases lying between them. DNA for the CDR3: TGTGCCAGCAGCTTGAAAGATACGCAGTATTTT. Amino acid sequence: CASSLKDTQYF.

The gene calls are TRBV7-9 and TRBJ1-1; D uncertain. Germline V gene sequence: CDR1 SEHNR, CDR2 FQNEAQ (reference sequence). The CDR3 covers 14 residues. V was shortened by 1 base and J by 2 bases, with 8 bases between the two germline ends. The CDR3 sequence is CASSLVLANTEAFF. The CDR3 DNA follows: TGTGCCAGCAGCTTAGTGTTAGCTAACACTGAAGCTTTCTTT. Looking up the rest from reference TRBV7-9 and TRBJ1-1 gives the full variable domain: DTGVSQNPRHKITKRGQNVTFRCDPISEHNRLYWYRQTLGQGPEFLTYFQNEAQLEKSRLLSDRFSAERPKGSFSTLEIQRTEQGDSAMYLCASSLVLANTEAFFGQGTRLTVV.

The V call is TRBV9, the J call TRBJ2-3; 9 nucleotides agree with TRBD1. Trimming removed 4 bases from V and 2 bases from J; junction bases left unmatched: 8. This CDR3 region has 16 residues. Germline CDR1 SGDLS, CDR2 YYNGEE. CDR3 residues: CASSPGQGSDTDTQYF. The DNA of the CDR3 is TGTGCCAGCAGCCCGGGACAGGGCTCTGACACAGATACGCAGTATTTT.

This clone appeared once. The chain has TRBV28 and TRBJ1-4, with D maybe TRBD1 (5 bases). This CDR3 region has 14 residues. V was shortened by 5 bases and J by 5 bases, with 12 bases between the two germline ends. Germline values: CDR1 MDHEN, CDR2 SYDVKM. The CDR3 spells CASSPRGGNEKLFF. For the CDR3, the DNA is TGTGCCAGCAGTCCTCGGGGGGGGAATGAAAAACTGTTTTTT.

The chain is built from TRBV28 and TRBJ2-7, with TRBD2 matching 7 bases. V was pared by 3 bases and J by 3 bases, with 5 bases of the junction left unmatched. Germline values: CDR1 MDHEN, CDR2 SYDVKM. The CDR3 totals 14 residues. CDR3 sequence (DNA): TGTGCCAGCAGTTTCGGGCTAGCGGACTACGAGCAGTACGTC. It codes for CASSFGLADYEQYV.

The genes are TRBV28 and TRBJ1-1; D is uncertain. The CDR3 runs to 13 residues. V was clipped by 6 bases and J by 2 bases, with 10 bases between them. The germline V gene encodes CDR1 MDHEN and CDR2 SYDVKM. Written as DNA, the CDR3 is TGTGCCAGCAGGGGCGGGATTAACACTGAAGCTTTCTTT. Its protein product is CASRGGINTEAFF.

This clone has only a few counts. The gene calls are TRBV9 and TRBJ1-3; tentatively, D is TRBD1 (5 bases). V was clipped by 3 bases and J by 2 bases, with 9 bases between them. This CDR3 spans 14 amino acids. Germline V lookup: CDR1 SGDLS, CDR2 YYNGEE. The CDR3 DNA is TGTGCCAGCAGCGCTGGACAAGCTGGAAACACCATATATTTT. This translates into CASSAGQAGNTIYF.

The gene calls are TRBV9 and TRBJ1-5, with D perhaps TRBD1 (5 bases). Trimming left V 4 bases short and J 10 bases short, with 12 bases between. CDR1 is SGDLS, CDR2 YYNGEE, per germline. The CDR3 is 12 amino acids. CDR3 protein: CASSSDGGPQHF. Here the CDR3 DNA reads TGTGCCAGCAGCTCAGATGGGGGACCCCAGCATTTT.

The chain carries TRBV2 and TRBJ1-1; 8 nucleotides align to TRBD1. CDR3 length equals 16 residues. Germline loops: CDR1 SNHLY, CDR2 FYNNEI. V was clipped by 8 bases and J by 4 bases; unmatched bases: 15. CDR3 protein: CASGQGALGEVTEAFF. The CDR3 nucleotides read TGTGCCAGCGGGCAGGGGGCTTTGGGGGAGGTCACTGAAGCTTTCTTT. Together with reference TRBV2 and TRBJ1-1, the CDR3 gives the full variable domain: EPEVTQTPSHQVTQMGQEVILRCVPISNHLYFYWYRQILGQKVEFLVSFYNNEISEKSEIFDDQFSVERPDGSNFTLKIRSTKLEDSAMYFCASGQGALGEVTEAFFGQGTRLTVV.

V gene TRBV4-1 combines with J gene TRBJ1-1; D perhaps matches TRBD1 (5 bases). With 0 bases removed from V and 4 bases from J, the gap between germline ends came to 6 bases. Germline values: CDR1 MGHRA, CDR2 YSYEKL. The CDR3 is made up of 13 amino acids. CDR3 residues: CASSQEQATEAFF. In DNA, the CDR3 is TGCGCCAGCAGCCAAGAACAGGCCACTGAAGCTTTCTTT.

The chain is built from TRBV9 and TRBJ2-1; 7 bases map to TRBD2. The CDR3 extends over 17 amino acids. Germline V gives CDR1 SGDLS, CDR2 YYNGEE. V was clipped by 3 bases and J by 5 bases; unmatched bases: 14. The DNA for the CDR3 is TGTGCCAGCAGCGCCCCCGCTAGCGGCTACCGAAACAATGAGCAGTTCTTC. It translates to CASSAPASGYRNNEQFF. Full variable domain (rest looked up from reference TRBV9 and TRBJ2-1): DSGVTQTPKHLITATGQRVTLRCSPRSGDLSVYWYQQSLDQGLQFLIQYYNGEERAKGNILERFSAQQFPDLHSELNLSSLELGDSALYFCASSAPASGYRNNEQFFGPGTRLTVL.

The chain carries TRBV11-1 and TRBJ2-7; D possibly corresponds to TRBD1 (6 bases). This CDR3 spans 15 amino acids. Germline-derived CDR1 and CDR2 are SGHAT and FQDESV (reference sequence). Trimming took 6 bases from V and 0 from J, leaving 15 bases between them. This CDR3 reads CASSLEWGPSYEQYF. The DNA of the CDR3 is TGTGCCAGCAGTCTTGAGTGGGGGCCCTCCTACGAGCAGTACTTC.

This chain connects TRBV4-1 to TRBJ1-5, with 10 bases fitting TRBD1. The CDR3 loop spans 18 amino acids. The J segment lost 4 bases and the V segment lost 1 base, leaving 10 bases of the junction unmatched. The V gene's germline CDR1 is MGHRA and CDR2 YSYEKL. CDR3: CASSQAAGQGVGNQPQHF. The CDR3 nucleotides read TGCGCCAGCAGCCAAGCTGCCGGACAGGGGGTCGGGAATCAGCCCCAGCATTTT.

The rearrangement joins TRBV6-6 to TRBJ1-5; possible D gene TRBD1, 5 bases. CDR1 and CDR2 (germline): MNHNY, SVGAGI (reference sequence). Trimming removed 2 bases at V and 0 bases at J, with 8 bases between. The length of the CDR3 is 15 residues. The DNA of the CDR3 is TGTGCCAGCAGTTACGGGGGATATAGCAATCAGCCCCAGCATTTT. Its protein is CASSYGGYSNQPQHF.

This clone has just one count. The chain is built from TRBV7-9 and TRBJ2-7; D is unclear. Trimming removed 5 bases from V and 1 base from J, with 9 bases in between. The CDR3 covers 13 residues. Germline CDR1 SEHNR, CDR2 FQNEAQ (reference sequence). The DNA of the CDR3 is TGTGCCAGCAGCGATCCAAGGTCCTACGAGCAGTACGTC. It is translated as CASSDPRSYEQYV.

J is TRBJ2-5 and V is TRBV10-2; 7 positions match TRBD2. The V segment lost 3 bases and the J segment 3 bases; nucleotides outside the gene matches: 4. This CDR3 spans 14 amino acids. CDR1 is WSHSY and CDR2 is SAAADI in the germline V gene. The CDR3 DNA sequence: TGCGCCAGCAGTGAAGGTGGGGGGGAAGAGACCCAGTACTTC. Protein sequence: CASSEGGGEETQYF.